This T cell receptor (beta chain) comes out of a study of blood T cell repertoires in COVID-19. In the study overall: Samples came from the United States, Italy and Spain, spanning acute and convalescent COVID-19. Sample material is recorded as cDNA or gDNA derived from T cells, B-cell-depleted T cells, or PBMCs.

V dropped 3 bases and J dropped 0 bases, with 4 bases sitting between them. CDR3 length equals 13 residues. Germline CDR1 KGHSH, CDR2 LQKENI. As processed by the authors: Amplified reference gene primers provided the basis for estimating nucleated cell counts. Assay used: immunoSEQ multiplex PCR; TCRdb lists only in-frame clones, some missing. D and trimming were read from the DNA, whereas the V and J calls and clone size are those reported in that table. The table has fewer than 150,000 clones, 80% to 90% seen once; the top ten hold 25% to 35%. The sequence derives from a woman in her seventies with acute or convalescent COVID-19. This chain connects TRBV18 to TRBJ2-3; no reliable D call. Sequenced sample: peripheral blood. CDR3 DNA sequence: TGTGCCAGCTCACCTTCTAGCACAGATACGCAGTATTTT. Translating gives CASSPSSTDTQYF. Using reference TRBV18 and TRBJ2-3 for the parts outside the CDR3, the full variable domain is NAGVMQNPRHLVRRRGQEARLRCSPMKGHSHVYWYRQLPEEGLKFMVYLQKENIIDESGMPKERFSAEFPKEGPSILRIQQVVRGDSAAYFCASSPSSTDTQYFGPGTRLTVL.